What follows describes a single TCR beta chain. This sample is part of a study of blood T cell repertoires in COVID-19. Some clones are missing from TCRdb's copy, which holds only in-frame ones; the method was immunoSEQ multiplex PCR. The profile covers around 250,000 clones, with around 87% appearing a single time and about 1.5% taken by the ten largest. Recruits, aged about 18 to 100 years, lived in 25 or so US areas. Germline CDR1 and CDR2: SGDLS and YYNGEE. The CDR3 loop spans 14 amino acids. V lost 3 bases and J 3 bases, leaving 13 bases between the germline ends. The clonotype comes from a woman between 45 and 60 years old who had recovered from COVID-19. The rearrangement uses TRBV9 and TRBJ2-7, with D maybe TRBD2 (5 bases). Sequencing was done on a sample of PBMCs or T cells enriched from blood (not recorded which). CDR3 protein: CASSARGSDYEQYF. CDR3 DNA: TGTGCCAGCAGCGCCCGAGGGTCGGACTACGAGCAGTACTTC.